A single sample is the source of the 18 T cell receptor beta chains below, sequenced in a study of blood T cell repertoires in COVID-19. Sequencing used immunoSEQ multiplex PCR; TCRdb keeps in-frame clones, though not all of them. The sample includes roughly 280,000 clones, less than 90% of them seen just once. What was sequenced was peripheral blood. These receptor sequences come from a man in his 60s who had recovered from COVID-19.

The chain links TRBV4-1 to TRBJ1-2, with a tentative D call TRBD1 (6 bases). Germline V gene lookup returns CDR1 MGHRA and CDR2 YSYEKL. CDR3 length: 16 amino acids. V was shortened by 0 bases and J by 0 bases, with 11 bases between the two germline ends. DNA for the CDR3: TGCGCCAGCAGCCAAGATCGGTCAGGGGCTAACTATGGCTACACCTTC. Encoded protein: CASSQDRSGANYGYTF.

The table lists this clone with a count of one. This chain connects TRBV4-1 to TRBJ1-2; tentative D call: TRBD1 (6 bases). CDR1 is MGHRA, CDR2 YSYEKL, per germline. CDR3 length: 16 amino acids. The V gene lost 0 bases and the J gene lost 2 bases, with 13 bases spanning the gap. The CDR3 loop is CASSQDAGAVNYGYTF. CDR3 in DNA: TGCGCCAGCAGCCAAGATGCGGGGGCCGTAAACTATGGCTACACCTTC.

The chain carries TRBV9 and TRBJ1-2; no reliable D call. CDR3 length equals 12 residues. Germline lookup yields CDR1 SGDLS and CDR2 YYNGEE. V lost 0 bases, J lost 7 bases, and 7 bases lay in between. As DNA, the CDR3 is TGTGCCAGCAGCGTAGTCAGGTTTGGCTACACCTTC. As protein: CASSVVRFGYTF. Full variable domain (rest looked up from reference TRBV9 and TRBJ1-2): DSGVTQTPKHLITATGQRVTLRCSPRSGDLSVYWYQQSLDQGLQFLIQYYNGEERAKGNILERFSAQQFPDLHSELNLSSLELGDSALYFCASSVVRFGYTFGSGTRLTVV.

The chain employs TRBV27 and TRBJ2-3; 9 bases are shared with TRBD1. Trimming removed 3 bases from V and 5 bases from J; junction bases left unmatched: 3. The CDR3 extends over 14 amino acids. Germline-derived CDR1 and CDR2 are MNHEY and SMNVEV (reference sequence). Written as DNA, the CDR3 is TGTGCCAGCAGTTTGGGACAGGGAATAGATACGCAGTATTTT. This sequence encodes CASSLGQGIDTQYF.

This clone was counted between two and nine times. The rearrangement joins TRBV30 to TRBJ2-3; D might be TRBD1 (6 bases). This CDR3 region has 12 residues. V was cut by 5 bases and J by 8 bases, with 14 bases left in between. Germline CDR1 GTSNPN, CDR2 SVGIG (reference sequence). CDR3 amino acids: CAWEPGQGTQYF. As DNA, the CDR3 is TGTGCCTGGGAGCCGGGACAAGGTACGCAGTATTTT.

The DNA for the CDR3 is TGTGCCAGCAGCTTAGAACCGCTAGCGGGTACGCAGTATTTT. It yields the protein CASSLEPLAGTQYF. The chain couples TRBV11-3 to TRBJ2-3; 8 bases align to TRBD2. In germline, CDR1 is SGHNT, CDR2 YENEEA. V gave up 0 bases and J gave up 8 bases; unmatched junction bases: 4. CDR3 length: 14 amino acids.

This chain links TRBV6-5 with TRBJ2-5; 7 bases map to TRBD1. Germline V gene sequence: CDR1 MNHEY, CDR2 SVGAGI. The ends lost 5 bases at V and 5 bases at J; junction bases unmatched: 8. The CDR3 is made up of 14 amino acids. In nucleotides, the CDR3 is TGTGCCAGCAGTCCAACAGGGGCCGGGGAGACCCAGTACTTC. This encodes CASSPTGAGETQYF.

Here the CDR3 DNA reads TGTGCCAGCAGCGAACTCAAGGTAAAGCGCTATGGCTACACCTTC. Protein product: CASSELKVKRYGYTF. This chain links TRBV6-2 or TRBV6-3 with TRBJ1-2; no firm D call. Per the germline V gene, CDR1 is MNHEY and CDR2 is SVGEGT. This CDR3 is built from 15 residues. The V end was cut by 6 bases, the J end by 4 bases, with 18 bases between.

The chain has TRBV5-1 and TRBJ2-7, with D possibly TRBD2 on 6 matching bases. CDR1 and CDR2 from the germline V gene are SGHRS and YFSETQ. V gave up 3 bases and J gave up 3 bases, with 10 bases separating them. The CDR3 has 13 residues. CDR3 protein: CASSSPGLYEQYF. CDR3 DNA sequence: TGCGCCAGCAGCTCCCCGGGACTCTACGAGCAGTACTTC.

The genes are TRBV11-2 and TRBJ2-1; 7 bases fit TRBD2. With V trimmed by 5 bases and J by 3 bases, 16 bases remained unmatched. Germline CDR1 reads SGHAT; CDR2 reads FQNNGV. The CDR3 is 18 residues long. CDR3 in DNA: TGTGCCAGCAGCCCCCCCTTCAGAGCGGGGAGCTTCTACAATGAGCAGTTCTTC. It specifies CASSPPFRAGSFYNEQFF.

V usage is TRBV9 and J usage is TRBJ2-1; 9 bases agree with TRBD2. This CDR3 is built from 16 residues. V shed 3 bases and J 4 bases; nucleotides not matched to a gene: 8. Germline loops: CDR1 SGDLS, CDR2 YYNGEE. The CDR3, as DNA: TGTGCCAGCAGCGCCCCTGGGAGCGGGGGGTACAATGAGCAGTTCTTC. Protein: CASSAPGSGGYNEQFF. The whole variable domain, filled in from reference TRBV9 and TRBJ2-1, reads DSGVTQTPKHLITATGQRVTLRCSPRSGDLSVYWYQQSLDQGLQFLIQYYNGEERAKGNILERFSAQQFPDLHSELNLSSLELGDSALYFCASSAPGSGGYNEQFFGPGTRLTVL.

V is TRBV15 and J is TRBJ2-7, with D unclear. Trimming cost V 1 base and J 5 bases, with 15 bases left between them. Looked up from germline, CDR1 is LNHNV and CDR2 is YYDKDF (reference sequence). The CDR3 consists of 15 residues. CDR3 residues: CATSRVEVVRNEQYF. The DNA for the CDR3 is TGTGCCACCAGCAGAGTAGAGGTGGTGCGGAACGAGCAGTACTTC.

Only one count was recorded for this clone. This chain uses TRBV5-8 with TRBJ1-2, with 12 nucleotides matching TRBD1. This CDR3 has 14 residues. Trimming took 4 bases from V and 7 from J; bases not matched to a gene: 5. Looked up from germline, CDR1 is SGHTS and CDR2 is YDEGEE. The CDR3 loop is CASSRDRGRGGYTF. CDR3 sequence (DNA): TGTGCCAGCAGCCGGGACAGGGGGCGCGGTGGCTACACCTTC.

CDR3 in amino acids: CSGRGAGQAIWEGNEQFF. The CDR3 bases are TGCAGCGGGAGAGGGGCGGGACAGGCAATTTGGGAGGGCAATGAGCAGTTCTTC. V is TRBV29-1 and J is TRBJ2-1; D is possibly TRBD1 (8 bases). Trimming removed 7 bases at V and 6 bases at J, with 31 bases between. CDR1 is SQVTM and CDR2 is ANQGSEA in the germline V gene. This CDR3 region has 18 residues.

The chain recombines TRBV25-1 with TRBJ1-4, with TRBD1 identical over 7 bases. The CDR3 contains 16 residues. Germline V gene sequence: CDR1 MGHDK, CDR2 SYGVNS. With V trimmed by 4 bases and J by 3 bases, 8 bases remained unmatched. CDR3 bases: TGTGCCAGCAGTGGAAAAACAGGGGTATCTAATGAAAAACTGTTTTTT. It yields the protein CASSGKTGVSNEKLFF. The full variable domain, in which reference TRBV25-1 and TRBJ1-4 provide the parts outside the CDR3, is EADIYQTPRYLVIGTGKKITLECSQTMGHDKMYWYQQDPGMELHLIHYSYGVNSTEKGDLSSESTVSRIRTEHFPLTLESARPSHTSQYLCASSGKTGVSNEKLFFGSGTQLSVL.

The chain employs TRBV12-3 or TRBV12-4 and TRBJ2-7, with 11 bases matching TRBD2. V was pared by 5 bases and J by 7 bases, with 4 bases of the junction left unmatched. The CDR3 is 13 residues long. The CDR3 DNA sequence: TGTGCCAGCAGTGCAAGACTAGCGGGAGAGCAGTACTTC. Translation gives CASSARLAGEQYF.

The CDR3 spells CASRSGTGRAYGYTF. The CDR3 nucleotides read TGTGCCAGCAGGTCCGGGACAGGGCGAGCCTATGGCTACACCTTC. V gene TRBV28 combines with J gene TRBJ1-2, with 9 positions matching TRBD1. Germline CDR1 is MDHEN and CDR2 is SYDVKM. The CDR3 contains 15 residues. The V and J ends lost 6 bases and 4 bases, in that order; junction bases with no gene match: 9.

The gene calls are TRBV18 and TRBJ1-4; 7 positions agree with TRBD1. With 5 bases clipped from V and 5 bases from J, the junction kept 8 bases outside the gene matches. Germline CDR1 is KGHSH and CDR2 is LQKENI. The CDR3 has 15 amino acids. The CDR3 reads CASSGGQVPNEKLFF. For the CDR3, the DNA is TGTGCCAGCTCAGGAGGACAGGTCCCAAATGAAAAACTGTTTTTT.